The source of this T cell receptor (beta chain) is a study of Ad26.COV2.S vaccination and SARS-CoV-2 variants. This CDR3 has 16 residues. Trimming removed 0 bases from V and 7 bases from J; junction bases left unmatched: 5. Per the germline V gene, CDR1 is LGHDT and CDR2 is YNNKEL (reference sequence). Note on this clone: The antigen remains unidentified.

Study-wide findings and caveats: Comparability of non-spike TCR breadth was observed across vaccine and placebo recipients. Total T cell responses may have been underestimated by the TCR breadth and depth analyses. Substantial breadth was reportedly displayed by spike-specific CD8+ and CD4+ T cell responses after vaccination. Vaccinees showed greater spike-specific TCR breadth than placebo recipients.

The table came from immunoSEQ multiplex PCR; TCRdb's copy has only in-frame clones and leaves some out. The table lists 300,000 to 450,000 clones, about 90% of them singletons. The rearrangement links TRBV3-1 (or the pseudogene TRBV3-2) to TRBJ2-7; 14 bases fit TRBD2. The sequence derives from a human donor who had recovered from COVID-19. This specimen consisted of peripheral blood, obtained after recovery from COVID-19. CDR3 DNA: TGTGCCAGCAGCCAAGATGTGGGACTAGCGGGGGCAGAGCAGTACTTC. This translates into CASSQDVGLAGAEQYF.